These 21 T cell receptor beta chains came from one sample sequenced in a study of Ad26.COV2.S vaccination and SARS-CoV-2 variants. Treatment described: some 19 received Ad26.COV2.S at low or high dose, single or two shots; a few received placebo; per-sample allocation not given. All samples were drawn on day 63, counting from the first vaccine or placebo injection. Clones were read by immunoSEQ multiplex PCR, and TCRdb kept only the in-frame ones, dropping some. The sample yields around 300,000 clones, 85% to 90% seen once. The starting material was peripheral blood, obtained in a trial of Ad26.COV2.S vaccine versus placebo. The receptors were gathered from a person between 18 and 65 years old who received the Ad26.COV2.S COVID-19 vaccine or a placebo.

The chain links TRBV6-5 to TRBJ2-7; D is undetermined. CDR1 is MNHEY, CDR2 SVGAGI, per germline. Deletions cut 8 bases from V and 3 bases from J, with 11 bases between. There are 12 residues in the CDR3. The CDR3 here is CASGNPGYEQYV. CDR3 in DNA: TGTGCCAGCGGTAACCCCGGCTACGAGCAGTACGTC.

The CDR3 sequence: CASSLGAGQGYTF. In nucleotides, the CDR3 is TGTGCCAGCAGCTTAGGGGCAGGGCAAGGCTACACCTTC. The V call is TRBV7-3, the J call TRBJ1-2, with D possibly being TRBD1 (5 bases). V lost 2 bases and J lost 8, with 12 bases in between. Germline CDR1 and CDR2: SGHTA and FQGTGA. This CDR3 has 13 amino acids.

This clone has more than one count but fewer than ten. The J gene is TRBJ2-6, the V gene TRBV19; 8 bases fit TRBD2. V shed 2 bases, J shed 1 base, and the junction held 7 bases outside the gene matches. The germline CDR1 and CDR2 sequences are LNHDA and SQIVND (reference sequence). This CDR3 is built from 18 residues. CDR3 bases: TGTGCCAGTAGTATACAGCGGGGGCGAGTGTCTGGGGCCAACGTCCTGACTTTC. Protein: CASSIQRGRVSGANVLTF.

This clone was picked up a small number of times. V is TRBV19 and J is TRBJ1-1; D unresolved. CDR1 is LNHDA, CDR2 SQIVND, per germline (reference sequence). The V gene lost 7 bases and the J gene lost 3 bases, with 12 bases spanning the gap. The CDR3 sequence is 13 residues long. The CDR3 nucleotides are TGTGCCAGTACCACTACAAGGGACACTGAAGCTTTCTTT. It is translated as CASTTTRDTEAFF.

The chain couples TRBV14 to TRBJ1-5, with D uncertain. This CDR3 has 13 residues. Germline V lookup: CDR1 SGHDN, CDR2 FVKESK. The V end was cut by 5 bases, the J end by 0 bases, with 5 bases between. The CDR3 loop reads CASSRDSNQPQHF. For the CDR3, the DNA is TGTGCCAGCAGCAGGGATAGCAATCAGCCCCAGCATTTT. Together with reference TRBV14 and TRBJ1-5, the CDR3 gives the full variable domain: EAGVTQFPSHSVIEKGQTVTLRCDPISGHDNLYWYRRVMGKEIKFLLHFVKESKQDESGMPNNRFLAERTGGTYSTLKVQPAELEDSGVYFCASSRDSNQPQHFGDGTRLSIL.

This chain connects TRBV15 to TRBJ2-3, with TRBD2 identical over 8 bases. This CDR3 is 16 amino acids long. V shed 8 bases and J 0 bases; nucleotides not matched to a gene: 10. Germline V CDR1 and CDR2: LNHNV, YYDKDF (reference sequence). DNA of the CDR3: TGTGCCACCGCCCGGGGGGGGACAACTAGCACAGATACGCAGTATTTT. Protein: CATARGGTTSTDTQYF.

The chain links TRBV11-3 to TRBJ2-5; TRBD1 is a possible D gene (5 bases). CDR3 length equals 18 residues. Germline lookup yields CDR1 SGHNT and CDR2 YENEEA. With 4 bases removed from V and 0 bases from J, the gap between germline ends came to 21 bases. The CDR3 loop reads CASSSPTGLRAYQETQYF. The CDR3 DNA reads TGTGCCAGCAGCTCCCCAACAGGATTACGGGCATACCAAGAGACCCAGTACTTC.

The V gene is TRBV18, the J gene TRBJ2-2; unclear D gene. Germline V gene data show CDR1 as KGHSH and CDR2 as LQKENI. V lost 2 bases and J lost 4, with 11 bases in between. The CDR3 has 15 amino acids. The CDR3 DNA is TGTGCCAGCTCACCAGTTCCAGTGATCACCGGGGAGCTGTTTTTT. Translating gives CASSPVPVITGELFF.

The chain links TRBV15 to TRBJ2-3, with TRBD2 as a possible D gene (5 bases). This CDR3 contains 16 residues. Deletions cut 1 base from V and 0 bases from J, with 11 bases between. CDR1 is LNHNV and CDR2 is YYDKDF in the germline V gene (reference sequence). The CDR3 spells CATSRVSLASTDTQYF. CDR3 nucleotide sequence: TGTGCCACCAGCAGAGTTAGTCTAGCTAGCACAGATACGCAGTATTTT.

The gene calls are TRBV18 and TRBJ1-6; D uncertain. Trimming pared 4 bases from V and 0 bases from J, leaving 25 bases between. CDR3 length: 21 amino acids. Germline CDR1 and CDR2: KGHSH and LQKENI. CDR3 residues: CASSHETNLLARSSYNSPLHF. In DNA form, the CDR3 reads TGTGCCAGCTCACACGAAACTAATTTACTCGCCCGGAGCTCCTATAATTCACCCCTCCACTTT. Supplemented by reference TRBV18 and TRBJ1-6, the full variable domain reads NAGVMQNPRHLVRRRGQEARLRCSPMKGHSHVYWYRQLPEEGLKFMVYLQKENIIDESGMPKERFSAEFPKEGPSILRIQQVVRGDSAAYFCASSHETNLLARSSYNSPLHFGNGTRLTVT.

This clone was seen a few times. In DNA, the CDR3 is TGTGCCAGCAGTTTTAGTTTAGGGGGCTACGAGCAGTACGTC. This codes for CASSFSLGGYEQYV. The chain employs TRBV28 and TRBJ2-7; possibly TRBD1 for D (6 bases). This CDR3 is 14 amino acids long. CDR1 is MDHEN and CDR2 is SYDVKM in the germline V gene. The ends were cut back, 3 bases at V and 3 bases at J, with 12 bases in the middle.

A note on this clone: Other nucleotide sequences from this sample produce the same CDR3. The V call is TRBV18, the J call TRBJ2-2; the D is unclear. Trimming pared 3 bases from V and 1 base from J, leaving 6 bases between. Germline V gene lookup returns CDR1 KGHSH and CDR2 LQKENI. The CDR3 is made up of 14 amino acids. CDR3 sequence: CASSPGLNTGELFF. CDR3 bases: TGTGCCAGCTCACCTGGGTTGAACACCGGGGAGCTGTTTTTT.

A word on this clone: A junction end diverges from the germline sequence, so it may reflect a read error. The chain is built from TRBV2 and TRBJ2-1; the match to TRBD2 covers 11 bases. Germline lookup yields CDR1 SNHLY and CDR2 FYNNEI. The CDR3 consists of 13 residues. The CDR3, as DNA: TGTGCCAGCAGTGAAGGACTAGCGGGGATGTCGGTCTTC. Amino acids: CASSEGLAGMSVF.

The genes are TRBV7-8 and TRBJ2-1, with 7 bases identical to TRBD1. This CDR3 spans 15 amino acids. V shed 5 bases and J 6 bases; nucleotides not matched to a gene: 10. In germline, CDR1 is SGHVS, CDR2 FQNEAQ. For the CDR3, the DNA is TGTGCCAGCAGCCCCGGGACAGTAATGGTCAATGAGCAGTTCTTC. Amino acid sequence: CASSPGTVMVNEQFF.

The chain carries TRBV9 and TRBJ2-2, with D uncertain. CDR3 length: 17 amino acids. Trimming left V 2 bases short and J 5 bases short, with 19 bases between. Germline CDR1 and CDR2: SGDLS and YYNGEE. The DNA of the CDR3 is TGTGCCAGCAGCGTCCCCAACGGAGTGGTGGGGACCGGGGAGCTGTTTTTT. Amino acid sequence: CASSVPNGVVGTGELFF.

This rearrangement joins TRBV5-8 to TRBJ2-5; 11 bases agree with TRBD1. CDR3 length: 16 residues. Trimming removed 0 bases from V and 4 bases from J; junction bases left unmatched: 5. Germline V gene sequence: CDR1 SGHTS, CDR2 YDEGEE. CDR3 residues: CASSLAGTGGGETQYF. Here the CDR3 DNA reads TGTGCCAGCAGCTTGGCGGGGACAGGGGGAGGAGAGACCCAGTACTTC.

This clone was found a few times. V gene TRBV10-1 combines with J gene TRBJ2-7, with TRBD1 identical over 9 bases. The ends lost 10 bases at V and 3 bases at J; junction bases unmatched: 10. CDR3 size: 14 residues. The germline V gene encodes CDR1 WNHNN and CDR2 SYGVQD (reference sequence). In DNA form, the CDR3 reads TGCGCCACCGCCCCGGGACAGGGAGTCTACGAGCAGTACTTC. It codes for CATAPGQGVYEQYF.

This sequence joins TRBV7-3 and TRBJ2-5, with 7 bases matching TRBD1. Germline-derived CDR1 and CDR2 are SGHTA and FQGTGA. The CDR3 spans 15 residues. The junction had 8 bases not matched to a gene; V was cut back by 5 bases and J by 2 bases. CDR3 DNA sequence: TGTGCCAGCAGCCTCGGGACAGCACTACAAGAGACCCAGTACTTC. Translation gives CASSLGTALQETQYF.

CDR3 residues: CASRPDSGSGANVLTF. The CDR3, as DNA: TGTGCCAGCAGACCCGACAGTGGCTCTGGGGCCAACGTCCTGACTTTC. The chain carries TRBV2 and TRBJ2-6; weak D call: TRBD1 (5 bases). Trimming removed 6 bases from V and 0 bases from J, with 12 bases in between. This CDR3 has 16 residues. Germline V lookup: CDR1 SNHLY, CDR2 FYNNEI.

V and J are TRBV30 and TRBJ2-5, with 9 bases fitting TRBD2. Germline V gene lookup returns CDR1 GTSNPN and CDR2 SVGIG (reference sequence). CDR3 length equals 17 residues. J lost 3 bases, V lost 5 bases, and 16 bases had no gene match. The CDR3 sequence: CAWSNLPGLADEETQYF. CDR3 nucleotides: TGTGCCTGGTCGAATTTACCGGGACTAGCTGATGAAGAGACCCAGTACTTC. The variable domain in full, with the rest retrieved from reference TRBV30 and TRBJ2-5, is SQTIHQWPATLVQPVGSPLSLECTVEGTSNPNLYWYRQAAGRGLQLLFYSVGIGQISSEVPQNLSASRPQDRQFILSSKKLLLSDSGFYLCAWSNLPGLADEETQYFGPGTRLLVL.

The chain combines TRBV18 with TRBJ1-3, with D tentatively TRBD1 (6 bases). The CDR3 is 16 residues long. The germline gives CDR1 KGHSH, CDR2 LQKENI. Trimming removed 6 bases from V and 0 bases from J, with 15 bases in between. The CDR3 bases are TGTGCCAGCTCTAGCTCCGGGACACCCTCTGGAAACACCATATATTTT. This encodes CASSSSGTPSGNTIYF.